A single sample is the source of the 26 T cell receptor beta chains below, sequenced in a study of blood T cells in healthy people across ages. PCR was performed a second time for roughly 6 to 12 cycles using a sample-barcoded 5' primer and a J-beta primer mix. TCRdb reprocessed the 5' RACE reads via MiXCR and lists one record per CDR3 protein. Of about 1.1 million distinct CDR3 sequences in the sample, roughly two fifths are singletons; the top ten hold about an eighth. The sequencing sample was made of blood. The receptors were gathered from a man between 18 and 29 years old in good health.

The rearrangement uses TRBV4-3 and TRBJ1-2, with TRBD1 as a possible D gene (6 bases). The CDR3 has 17 residues. Per the germline V gene, CDR1 is LGHNA and CDR2 is YSLEER. V was clipped by 1 base and J by 4 bases, with 19 bases between them. The CDR3 reads CASSQAAPRQVGYGYTF. As DNA, the CDR3 is TGCGCCAGCAGCCAAGCAGCCCCCCGACAGGTTGGCTATGGCTACACCTTC.

The sample holds a few counts of this clonotype. This chain joins TRBV6-2 or TRBV6-3 and TRBJ1-5; D is unclear. The CDR3 runs to 14 residues. Germline V lookup: CDR1 MNHEY, CDR2 SVGEGT. V dropped 4 bases and J dropped 0 bases, with 7 bases sitting between them. The CDR3 coding sequence is TGTGCCAGCAGTTGGTCGGGTAGCAATCAGCCCCAGCATTTT. Its translation is CASSWSGSNQPQHF.

Worth noting for this clonotype: A read error may account for a junction end that differs from germline. The gene calls are TRBV2 and TRBJ1-5; possible D gene TRBD1, 6 bases. This CDR3 comprises 15 residues. Per the germline V gene, CDR1 is SNHLY and CDR2 is FYNNEI. The CDR3 DNA sequence: TGTGCCGGCAGTCAAGGGGGGGACAAGAATCAGCCCCAGCATTTT. Its translation: CAGSQGGDKNQPQHF.

This rearrangement joins TRBV20-1 to TRBJ1-1; TRBD1 is a possible D gene (6 bases). The CDR3 length is 13 residues. CDR1 and CDR2 from the germline V gene are DFQATT and SNEGSKA (reference sequence). V was trimmed by 5 bases and J by 3 bases, leaving 13 bases between them. The CDR3 loop is CSAGQSGDTEAFF. For the CDR3, the DNA is TGCAGTGCTGGACAGTCGGGGGACACTGAAGCTTTCTTT.

The CDR3 region is CASSQDGAGEVGTEAFF. For the CDR3, the DNA is TGCGCCAGCAGCCAAGATGGGGCAGGGGAGGTTGGTACTGAAGCTTTCTTT. The chain employs TRBV4-3 and TRBJ1-1; TRBD1 is a possible D gene (6 bases). The CDR3 has 17 residues. Germline-derived CDR1 and CDR2 are LGHNA and YSLEER. Deletions cut 0 bases from V and 5 bases from J, with 19 bases between.

Ten or more counts support this clonotype. The J gene is TRBJ2-7, the V gene TRBV7-9; D unclear. The germline gives CDR1 SEHNR, CDR2 FQNEAQ (reference sequence). The V gene lost 1 base and the J gene lost 2 bases, with 12 bases spanning the gap. This CDR3 region has 15 residues. CDR3 DNA sequence: TGTGCCAGCAGCTTAGAGGCAGGACCTACCTACGAGCAGTACTTC. This translates into CASSLEAGPTYEQYF.

V is TRBV20-1 and J is TRBJ2-2, with D perhaps TRBD1 (5 bases). Between the trimmed V and J ends, which lost 1 base and 6 bases, there was a span of 9 bases. CDR3 size: 13 residues. Germline CDR1 DFQATT, CDR2 SNEGSKA (reference sequence). CDR3 sequence reads: CSARVIGAGELFF. CDR3 DNA sequence: TGCAGTGCTAGAGTCATAGGGGCCGGGGAGCTGTTTTTT.

The rearrangement joins TRBV7-2 to TRBJ1-2; 7 positions match TRBD1. V dropped 1 base and J dropped 4; count of bases not matched to a gene: 6. CDR3 length equals 15 residues. Germline CDR1 reads SGHTA; CDR2 reads FQGNSA. CDR3 DNA sequence: TGTGCCAGCAGCTTAGGGCCGACAGGGCCCTATGGCTACACCTTC. Amino acid sequence: CASSLGPTGPYGYTF. Supplemented by reference TRBV7-2 and TRBJ1-2, the full variable domain reads GAGVSQSPSNKVTEKGKDVELRCDPISGHTALYWYRQSLGQGLEFLIYFQGNSAPDKSGLPSDRFSAERTGGSVSTLTIQRTQQEDSAVYLCASSLGPTGPYGYTFGSGTRLTVV.

This clonotype was observed a few times. This chain links TRBV5-1 with TRBJ2-1; D possibly corresponds to TRBD1 (5 bases). The CDR3 is 13 residues long. Germline V gene lookup returns CDR1 SGHRS and CDR2 YFSETQ. Trimming shortened V by 2 bases and J by 7 bases, and 10 bases separated the two germline ends. As DNA, the CDR3 is TGCGCCAGCAGCTTCAGCAGGGCAAATGAGCAGTTCTTC. Translation gives CASSFSRANEQFF.

This rearrangement joins TRBV7-2 to TRBJ2-3, with D possibly being TRBD1 (6 bases). CDR1 is SGHTA and CDR2 is FQGNSA in the germline V gene. Between the trimmed V and J ends, which lost 5 bases and 6 bases, there was a span of 18 bases. The CDR3 covers 15 residues. CDR3 nucleotides: TGTGCCAGCAGCCCCCAGGCAGGGGTGATGGATACGCAGTATTTT. Its translation: CASSPQAGVMDTQYF.

The chain couples TRBV13 to TRBJ2-2; 7 bases map to TRBD1. CDR3 length equals 16 residues. Trimming removed 5 bases from V and 0 bases from J; junction bases left unmatched: 6. CDR1 and CDR2 from the germline V gene are PRHDT and FYEKMQ (reference sequence). Here the CDR3 DNA reads TGTGCCAGCAGCCCAGGGACAGACGCGAACACCGGGGAGCTGTTTTTT. Translation gives CASSPGTDANTGELFF. Filled out from reference TRBV13 and TRBJ2-2, the complete variable domain reads AAGVIQSPRHLIKEKRETATLKCYPIPRHDTVYWYQQGPGQDPQFLISFYEKMQSDKGSIPDRFSAQQFSDYHSELNMSSLELGDSALYFCASSPGTDANTGELFFGEGSRLTVL.

In this sample, this clonotype turned up once. CDR3 sequence: CASSLEGLFEKLFF. In DNA, the CDR3 is TGCGCCAGCAGCTTGGAGGGTCTTTTTGAAAAACTGTTTTTT. The chain couples TRBV5-1 to TRBJ1-4; D call uncertain. This CDR3 spans 14 amino acids. Per germline, CDR1 SGHRS and CDR2 YFSETQ. Between the trimmed V and J ends, which lost 0 bases and 7 bases, there was a span of 10 bases.

The V call is TRBV7-2, the J call TRBJ2-5; tentatively, D is TRBD1 (5 bases). The germline V gene encodes CDR1 SGHTA and CDR2 FQGNSA. The V end was cut by 4 bases, the J end by 5 bases, with 20 bases between. This CDR3 contains 16 residues. CDR3 amino acids: CASSSPPSGNKETQYF. In nucleotides, the CDR3 is TGTGCCAGCAGCTCCCCACCGTCAGGGAATAAGGAGACCCAGTACTTC.

This chain links TRBV9 with TRBJ1-2; D uncertain. The CDR3 loop spans 14 amino acids. Germline V gene data show CDR1 as SGDLS and CDR2 as YYNGEE. Between the trimmed V and J ends, which lost 0 bases and 6 bases, there was a span of 12 bases. CDR3 in DNA: TGTGCCAGCAGCGTAGACCCTTCGAAGGATGGCTACACCTTC. As protein: CASSVDPSKDGYTF. The variable domain in full, with the rest retrieved from reference TRBV9 and TRBJ1-2, is DSGVTQTPKHLITATGQRVTLRCSPRSGDLSVYWYQQSLDQGLQFLIQYYNGEERAKGNILERFSAQQFPDLHSELNLSSLELGDSALYFCASSVDPSKDGYTFGSGTRLTVV.

The V and J genes are TRBV10-3 and TRBJ2-2, with D perhaps given as TRBD1 or TRBD2 (5 bases each). Germline V gives CDR1 ENHRY, CDR2 SYGVKD. The CDR3 length is 15 residues. The V gene lost 10 bases and the J gene lost 0 bases, with 15 bases spanning the gap. The CDR3 DNA reads as TGTGCCACTCTTCTAGGGACGGCGAACACCGGGGAGCTGTTTTTT. Translating gives CATLLGTANTGELFF.

This clonotype has only a few counts. The chain employs TRBV27 and TRBJ2-7, with D possibly being TRBD1 (6 bases). Germline V lookup: CDR1 MNHEY, CDR2 SMNVEV (reference sequence). V lost 5 bases and J 4 bases, leaving 21 bases between the germline ends. The CDR3 consists of 16 residues. In DNA, the CDR3 is TGTGCCAGCAGTCAACTAGACAGGCAAGGCCCGTACGAGCAGTACTTC. Amino acids: CASSQLDRQGPYEQYF.

This clonotype occurred a few times. This chain links TRBV3-1 with TRBJ2-7; D gene uncertain. The DNA end is more similar to TRBJ2-5, so the J call may be wrong. The germline gives CDR1 LGHDT, CDR2 YNNKEL (reference sequence). The CDR3 spans 14 residues. The CDR3 protein is CASSQDIAAETQYF. The CDR3 DNA sequence: TGTGCCAGCAGCCAAGATATTGCGGCGGAGACCCAGTACTTC.

This clonotype was detected only a few times. The chain joins TRBV12-3 or TRBV12-4 to TRBJ1-5, with D unresolved. Trimming stripped 5 bases from V and 1 base from J, with 12 bases between. The CDR3 spans 15 residues. CDR3 in amino acids: CASSPDGRSNQPQHF. The CDR3 DNA is TGTGCCAGCAGTCCTGACGGGCGAAGCAATCAGCCCCAGCATTTT.

This clonotype was seen a few times. V usage is TRBV15 and J usage is TRBJ1-2, with no clear D. This CDR3 spans 13 amino acids. V was clipped by 0 bases and J by 7 bases, with 9 bases between them. From germline, CDR1 is LNHNV and CDR2 YYDKDF (reference sequence). CDR3 DNA: TGTGCCACCAGCAGAGAGGATAAGGGTGGCTACACCTTC. It specifies CATSREDKGGYTF.

The table lists this clonotype with a few counts. The chain is built from TRBV9 and TRBJ2-5, with a tentative D call TRBD1 (5 bases). The V gene lost 0 bases and the J gene lost 4 bases, with 10 bases spanning the gap. Germline V gene sequence: CDR1 SGDLS, CDR2 YYNGEE. This CDR3 has 14 residues. DNA of the CDR3: TGTGCCAGCAGCGTAGGACAGACCCCAGAGACCCAGTACTTC. Its protein is CASSVGQTPETQYF.

There are a few counts of this clonotype. V and J are TRBV27 and TRBJ1-5; TRBD1 is a possible D gene (5 bases). In germline, CDR1 is MNHEY, CDR2 SMNVEV (reference sequence). The CDR3 contains 15 residues. V lost 3 bases and J lost 6, with 15 bases in between. Here the CDR3 reads CASSLIQGPGQPQHF. The CDR3, as DNA: TGTGCCAGCAGTTTGATTCAGGGACCCGGTCAGCCCCAGCATTTT.

In this sample, this clonotype turned up a few times. V and J are TRBV9 and TRBJ2-3; D unclear. Per germline, CDR1 SGDLS and CDR2 YYNGEE. Trimming cost V 4 bases and J 6 bases, with 9 bases left between them. The CDR3 contains 12 residues. CDR3 sequence: CASSQAQDTQYF. CDR3 coding DNA: TGTGCCAGCAGCCAAGCCCAGGATACGCAGTATTTT.

This clonotype was seen a handful of times. A read error may explain this, as a much larger clone is one base away. This rearrangement joins TRBV9 to TRBJ2-1; the D gene is possibly TRBD1 (6 bases). CDR3 length equals 15 residues. Trimming stripped 0 bases from V and 0 bases from J, with 7 bases between. Germline CDR1 reads SGDLS; CDR2 reads YYNGEE. The CDR3 spells CASSVVQGSYNEQFF. DNA for the CDR3: TGTGCCAGCAGCGTAGTACAGGGCTCCTACAATGAGCAGTTCTTC.

This clonotype was seen only a few times. The V gene is TRBV11-2, the J gene TRBJ1-3, with D uncertain. The CDR3 covers 16 residues. The germline V gene has CDR1 SGHAT and CDR2 FQNNGV. V dropped 2 bases and J dropped 2 bases, with 13 bases sitting between them. The CDR3 is CASSLMAIKTGNTIYF. CDR3 bases: TGTGCCAGCAGCTTAATGGCCATAAAGACTGGAAACACCATATATTTT.

This clonotype was observed a handful of times. The rearrangement joins TRBV20-1 to TRBJ2-7; 10 bases agree with TRBD1. Trimming cost V 3 bases and J 4 bases; bases outside gene matches: 9. CDR3 length equals 15 residues. Germline CDR1 DFQATT, CDR2 SNEGSKA (reference sequence). The CDR3, as DNA: TGCAGTGCTAGTTTGCGCGGACAGGGGGAGTACGAGCAGTACTTC. This sequence encodes CSASLRGQGEYEQYF.

This clonotype was seen only a few times. The chain employs TRBV12-3 or TRBV12-4 and TRBJ1-1; D is uncertain. Between the trimmed V and J ends, which lost 6 bases and 6 bases, there was a span of 23 bases. There are 16 residues in the CDR3. CDR3 sequence (DNA): TGTGCCAGCAGCCAAATCGGTTCCGGGCCGCTCGCTGAAGCTTTCTTT. This translates into CASSQIGSGPLAEAFF.